This T cell receptor beta chain was identified in a study of T cell repertoires in aging, cancer and after chemotherapy. Study overall: Donor ages fell into six groups from 30 or younger up to 70 or older. Glioblastoma patients receiving temozolomide-based therapy gave paired samples before and after chemotherapy. The study's findings and limits: Rebound thymic output was suggested by rising median generation probability during chemotherapy in each cancer cohort. In healthy donors, age-related TCR diversity loss mainly reflected lost richness.

Amplification of TCR beta used genomic DNA extracted from peripheral blood. This clonotype has only a few counts. No antigen is known for it. The V and J ends lost 2 bases and 4 bases respectively, with 13 bases between them. This CDR3 has 15 amino acids. Germline V gene sequence: CDR1 MNHEY, CDR2 SVGEGT. A mixed TRB-A/B primer pool amplified rearranged TRB by multiplex touch-down PCR. MiXCR, run by TCRdb on the multiplex PCR reads, gives a single entry per CDR3 protein. The data hold about 2,500 distinct CDR3 sequences, with around 36% observed a single time. The receptor comes from a human donor with a solid tumor. V and J are TRBV6-2 or TRBV6-3 and TRBJ2-3; the D gene is possibly TRBD1 (5 bases). Sequencing was done on a sample of blood. The CDR3 coding sequence is TGTGCCAGCAGTTACGGCAGGGTGCGCGCAGATACGCAGTATTTT. It yields the protein CASSYGRVRADTQYF.